The TCR beta chain under discussion was sequenced for a study of technical replicates of blood from a handful of donors. Repertoires were generated with immunoSEQ multiplex PCR, while TCRdb's copy carries only in-frame clones and drops some. The profile shows 65,000 to 95,000 clones, about 94% of them singletons. Sequences were obtained from T cells isolated from PBMCs. The receptor's source is a human donor in good health.

The DNA for the CDR3 is TGTGCCAGCAGCCCCTTGAATGAGCAGTTCTTC. Translation: CASSPLNEQFF. This chain links TRBV28 with TRBJ2-1; D gene ambiguous. The V gene's germline CDR1 is MDHEN and CDR2 SYDVKM. The CDR3 contains 11 residues. Trimming took 6 bases from V and 7 from J, leaving 7 bases between them. Full variable domain (missing parts from reference TRBV28 and TRBJ2-1): DVKVTQSSRYLVKRTGEKVFLECVQDMDHENMFWYRQDPGLGLRLIYFSYDVKMKEKGDIPEGYSVSREKKERFSLILESASTNQTSMYLCASSPLNEQFFGPGTRLTVL.